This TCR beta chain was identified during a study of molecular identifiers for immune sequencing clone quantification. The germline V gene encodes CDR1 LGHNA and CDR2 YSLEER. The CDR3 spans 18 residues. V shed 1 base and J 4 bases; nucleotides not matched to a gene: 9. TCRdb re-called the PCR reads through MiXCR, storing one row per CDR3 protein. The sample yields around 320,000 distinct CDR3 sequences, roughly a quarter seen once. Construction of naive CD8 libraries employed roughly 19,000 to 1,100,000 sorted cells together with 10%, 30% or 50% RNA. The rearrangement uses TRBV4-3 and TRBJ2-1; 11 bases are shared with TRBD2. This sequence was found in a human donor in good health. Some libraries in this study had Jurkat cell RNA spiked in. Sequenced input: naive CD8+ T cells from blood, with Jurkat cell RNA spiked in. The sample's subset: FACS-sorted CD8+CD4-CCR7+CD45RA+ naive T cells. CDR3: CASSQVVAGGPGYNEQFF. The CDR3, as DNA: TGCGCCAGCAGCCAAGTCGTAGCGGGAGGGCCGGGGTACAATGAGCAGTTCTTC.